A selection of T cell receptor beta chains follows, all from one sample in a study of blood T cell repertoires in COVID-19. Generated by immunoSEQ multiplex PCR, the TCRdb table keeps only in-frame clones and is missing some. The sample contains about 300,000 clones, around 88% of which appear only once. The sample consisted of peripheral blood. These receptors all come from a man between 40 and 49 years old with acute or convalescent COVID-19. CDR3s include the opening cysteine and the closing phenylalanine or tryptophan. A D gene is named only where the DNA matches it firmly. Not every row has a clone size; where given, it reads once, few, many or a size class.

J | size | D | V | CDR3 | DNA
TRBJ2-5 | - | - | TRBV29-1 | CSVEDGQSGETQYF | TGCAGCGTTGAAGACGGACAGTCCGGGGAGACCCAGTACTTC
TRBJ2-7 | - | - | TRBV9 | CASSPRRVPDYEQYF | TGTGCCAGCAGCCCCAGGCGGGTCCCCGACTACGAGCAGTACTTC
TRBJ1-2 | - | TRBD1 | TRBV6-5 | CASSPDRVGYTF | TGTGCCAGCAGTCCCGACAGGGTAGGCTACACCTTC
TRBJ2-3 | - | TRBD2 | TRBV2 | CASSVLAGGIVTDTQYF | TGTGCCAGCAGTGTGCTAGCGGGGGGGATTGTCACAGATACGCAGTATTTT
TRBJ1-2 | - | - | TRBV25-1 | CASSGPGVSYYGYTF | TGTGCCAGCAGTGGCCCAGGGGTTAGTTACTATGGCTACACCTTC
TRBJ2-7 | - | - | TRBV27 | CASSRQGPPGNEQYF | TGTGCCAGCAGTAGGCAGGGGCCGCCCGGCAACGAGCAGTACTTC
TRBJ2-7 | - | - | TRBV6-6 | CASSQAPQYEQYF | TGTGCCAGCAGCCAGGCCCCCCAGTACGAGCAGTACTTC
TRBJ1-2 | - | - | TRBV4-1 | CASSQDSRANYGYTF | TGCGCCAGCAGCCAAGATTCCAGGGCAAACTATGGCTACACCTTC
TRBJ2-1 | few | - | TRBV24-1 | CATSDLDSEQFF | TGTGCCACCAGTGATCTAGACAGCGAGCAGTTCTTC
TRBJ2-3 | - | TRBD2 | TRBV27 | CASSFLGLAGGASDTQYF | TGTGCCAGCAGTTTCCTGGGACTAGCGGGGGGAGCCTCAGATACGCAGTATTTT
TRBJ1-5 | - | - | TRBV19 | CASSIRWAGVGQPQHF | TGTGCCAGTAGTATAAGGTGGGCAGGGGTGGGTCAGCCCCAGCATTTT
TRBJ2-7 | - | - | TRBV29-1 | CSVELGDEQYF | TGCAGCGTTGAATTAGGGGACGAGCAGTACTTC
TRBJ1-5 | once | - | TRBV6-5 | CASSAGDLSNQPQHF | TGTGCCAGCAGCGCAGGGGATCTTAGCAATCAGCCCCAGCATTTT
TRBJ2-2 | - | TRBD1 | TRBV18 | CASSPQWDSVSTGELFF | TGTGCCAGCTCACCCCAATGGGACAGCGTTTCCACCGGGGAGCTGTTTTTT
TRBJ1-2 | - | - | TRBV5-8 | CASSRDLGYTF | TGTGCCAGCAGCCGGGATTTGGGCTACACCTTC
TRBJ1-2 | - | TRBD1 | TRBV19 | CASSSGQSYYGYTF | TGTGCCAGTAGTTCGGGACAGTCTTACTATGGCTACACCTTC
TRBJ2-2 | - | - | TRBV2 | CASTLSFGGSEIGELFF | TGTGCCAGCACTTTAAGTTTTGGAGGGTCTGAGATCGGGGAGCTGTTTTTT
TRBJ1-1 | - | - | TRBV9 | CASSVRISVTEAFF | TGTGCCAGCAGCGTCCGAATTTCGGTCACTGAAGCTTTCTTT
TRBJ1-1 | - | - | TRBV20-1 | CSATPGARAFF | TGCAGTGCTACCCCTGGGGCTCGGGCTTTCTTT
TRBJ1-2 | - | TRBD1 | TRBV6-5 | CASSRQGPNYGYTF | TGTGCCAGCAGCAGACAGGGACCTAACTATGGCTACACCTTC
TRBJ1-1 | - | TRBD1 | TRBV19 | CASSIHQGGADEAFF | TGTGCCAGTAGTATTCACCAAGGGGGCGCAGACGAAGCTTTCTTT
TRBJ2-2 | - | TRBD1 | TRBV7-3 | CASSFETGGTGELFF | TGTGCCAGCAGCTTTGAGACAGGGGGCACCGGGGAGCTGTTTTTT
TRBJ2-7 | - | TRBD1 | TRBV5-1 | CASSRSGTGAYEQYF | TGCGCCAGCAGTCGTTCCGGGACAGGGGCCTACGAGCAGTACTTC
TRBJ1-1 | once | - | TRBV5-1 | CASSYEGGRFGDTEAFF | TGCGCCAGCAGCTATGAGGGAGGGCGGTTTGGTGACACTGAAGCTTTCTTT
TRBJ2-7 | - | - | TRBV11-2 | CASSPFGSYEQYF | TGTGCCAGCAGCCCCTTCGGGTCCTACGAGCAGTACTTC
TRBJ2-3 | - | TRBD2 | TRBV12-5 | CASGSPLAGYADTQYF | TGTGCTAGTGGTTCACCGCTAGCGGGGTATGCAGATACGCAGTATTTT
TRBJ2-3 | - | TRBD2 | TRBV24-1 | CATSDPAGVSTDTQYF | TGTGCCACCAGTGATCCAGCGGGGGTTAGCACAGATACGCAGTATTTT
TRBJ1-3 | few | - | TRBV7-6 | CASSPYQGTSGNTIYF | TGTGCCAGCAGCCCCTATCAGGGCACCTCTGGAAACACCATATATTTT
TRBJ2-1 | - | TRBD1 | TRBV7-6 | CASSLEFRTGGNNEQFF | TGTGCCAGCAGCTTAGAATTCCGGACAGGGGGTAACAATGAGCAGTTCTTC
TRBJ2-2 | - | - | TRBV13 | CASTRELNGELFF | TGTGCCAGCACCCGGGAGCTGAACGGGGAGCTGTTTTTT
TRBJ1-5 | - | TRBD1 | TRBV2 | CASGHGTGQPQHF | TGTGCCAGCGGACATGGGACAGGTCAGCCCCAGCATTTT
TRBJ1-1 | - | - | TRBV4-1 | CASSQSLNTEAFF | TGCGCCAGCAGCCAGAGCTTAAACACTGAAGCTTTCTTT
TRBJ1-1 | - | - | TRBV6-5 | CASWERNRWGTEAFF | TGTGCCAGCTGGGAGAGGAACAGATGGGGCACTGAAGCTTTCTTT
TRBJ2-3 | once | TRBD1 | TRBV5-5 | CASSAGGQGPTDTQYF | TGTGCCAGCAGCGCCGGGGGACAGGGCCCCACAGATACGCAGTATTTT
TRBJ1-2 | - | - | TRBV6-5 | CASSYSSRRTNYGYTF | TGTGCCAGCAGTTACTCGAGTCGGAGGACTAACTATGGCTACACCTTC
TRBJ2-4 | once | - | TRBV5-4 | CASSLAVQGKGIQYF | TGTGCCAGCAGCTTGGCGGTACAGGGAAAAGGGATTCAGTACTTC
TRBJ2-1 | - | - | TRBV29-1 | CSVSRYSYNEQFF | TGCAGCGTCTCCAGGTACTCCTACAATGAGCAGTTCTTC
TRBJ1-1 | - | - | TRBV18 | CASSPQAMNTEAFF | TGTGCCAGCTCACCACAAGCCATGAACACTGAAGCTTTCTTT
TRBJ1-1 | - | - | TRBV27 | CASSPQGFKAFF | TGTGCCAGCAGCCCTCAGGGGTTCAAAGCTTTCTTT
TRBJ2-1 | - | - | TRBV11-2 | CASSESGLGNEQFF | TGTGCCAGCAGCGAATCAGGGTTAGGGAATGAGCAGTTCTTC
TRBJ1-1 | - | - | TRBV7-2 | CASTPWRGRTEAFF | TGTGCCAGCACCCCCTGGAGGGGCCGGACTGAAGCTTTCTTT